The T cell receptor beta chain described here comes from a study of cytomegalovirus exposure and HLA in healthy donors. Concerning this clone: The antigen remains unidentified.

Overall study findings and caveats: There were several of the most significant clusters that appeared linked to common viral pathogens in a later analysis.

Germline V gene lookup returns CDR1 MNHNS and CDR2 SASEGT. The length of the CDR3 is 14 residues. Trimming at V came to 4 bases and at J to 3 bases, leaving 3 bases not matched to a gene. Vbeta (60) and Jbeta (13) primers were used in the PCR. Assay used: immunoSEQ multiplex PCR; TCRdb lists only in-frame clones, some missing. The repertoire holds almost 200,000 clones, with 65% to 80% as singletons. This TCR was recovered from a woman aged 25 to 45 in good health and CMV-seropositive. J is TRBJ2-1 and V is TRBV6-1; 7 nucleotides agree with TRBD2. The sample taken for sequencing was PBMCs. The CDR3 region is CASSAVAGYNEQFF. CDR3 sequence (DNA): TGTGCCAGCAGTGCGGTAGCGGGCTACAATGAGCAGTTCTTC.